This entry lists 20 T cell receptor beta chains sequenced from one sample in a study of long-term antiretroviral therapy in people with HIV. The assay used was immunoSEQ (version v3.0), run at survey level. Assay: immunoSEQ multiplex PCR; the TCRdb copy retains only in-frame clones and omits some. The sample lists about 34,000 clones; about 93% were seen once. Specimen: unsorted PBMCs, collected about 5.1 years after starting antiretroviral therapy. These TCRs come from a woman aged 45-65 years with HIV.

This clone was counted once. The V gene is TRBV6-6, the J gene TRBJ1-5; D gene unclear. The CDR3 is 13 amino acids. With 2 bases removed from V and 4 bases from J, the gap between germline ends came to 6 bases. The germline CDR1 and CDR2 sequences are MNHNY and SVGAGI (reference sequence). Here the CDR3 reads CASSYVENQPQHF. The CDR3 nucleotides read TGTGCCAGCAGTTACGTCGAGAATCAGCCCCAGCATTTT.

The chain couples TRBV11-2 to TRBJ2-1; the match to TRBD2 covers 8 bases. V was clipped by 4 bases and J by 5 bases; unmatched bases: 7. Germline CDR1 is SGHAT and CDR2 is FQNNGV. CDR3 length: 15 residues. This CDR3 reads CASSSERGRHNEQFF. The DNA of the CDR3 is TGTGCCAGCAGCTCAGAGCGGGGGCGACACAATGAGCAGTTCTTC.

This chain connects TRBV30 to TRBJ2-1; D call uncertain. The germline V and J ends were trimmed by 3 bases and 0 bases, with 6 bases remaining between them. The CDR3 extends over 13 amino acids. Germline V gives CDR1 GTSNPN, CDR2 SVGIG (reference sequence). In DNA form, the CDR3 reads TGTGCCTGGAGGATGAGCTCCTACAATGAGCAGTTCTTC. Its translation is CAWRMSSYNEQFF.

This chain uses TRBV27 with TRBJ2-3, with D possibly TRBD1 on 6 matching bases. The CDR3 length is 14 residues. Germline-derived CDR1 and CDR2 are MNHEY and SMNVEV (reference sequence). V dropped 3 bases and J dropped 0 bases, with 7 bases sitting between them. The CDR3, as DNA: TGTGCCAGCAGTTTGGGGGCCAGCACAGATACGCAGTATTTT. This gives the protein CASSLGASTDTQYF.

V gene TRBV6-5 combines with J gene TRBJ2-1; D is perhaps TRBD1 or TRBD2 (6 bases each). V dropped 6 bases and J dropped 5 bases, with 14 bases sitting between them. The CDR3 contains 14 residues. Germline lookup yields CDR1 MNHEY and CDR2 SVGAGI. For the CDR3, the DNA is TGTGCCAGCAGGGGGGGAAGGGGGAACAATGAGCAGTTCTTC. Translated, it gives CASRGGRGNNEQFF.

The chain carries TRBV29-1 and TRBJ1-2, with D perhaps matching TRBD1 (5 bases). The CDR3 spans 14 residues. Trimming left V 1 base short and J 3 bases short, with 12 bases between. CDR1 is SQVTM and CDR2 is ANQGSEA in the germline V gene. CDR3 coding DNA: TGCAGCGTTGAAGGGCAGGGTGGGGACTATGGCTACACCTTC. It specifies CSVEGQGGDYGYTF.

The CDR3 sequence is CASSLAGTGELFF. The CDR3 DNA is TGCGCCAGCAGCTTGGCAGGGACCGGGGAGCTGTTTTTT. The chain combines TRBV5-1 with TRBJ2-2, with TRBD1 as a possible D gene (5 bases). Trimming shortened V by 0 bases and J by 5 bases, and 5 bases separated the two germline ends. CDR3 size: 13 residues. CDR1 and CDR2 from the germline V gene are SGHRS and YFSETQ.

Here the CDR3 reads CASSEALVGDTQYF. CDR3 nucleotide sequence: TGTGCCAGCAGTGAAGCTCTAGTGGGAGATACGCAGTATTTT. The V gene is TRBV6-1, the J gene TRBJ2-3; D is uncertain. The CDR3 has 14 residues. V lost 0 bases, J lost 5 bases, and 9 bases lay in between. Germline CDR1 and CDR2: MNHNS and SASEGT.

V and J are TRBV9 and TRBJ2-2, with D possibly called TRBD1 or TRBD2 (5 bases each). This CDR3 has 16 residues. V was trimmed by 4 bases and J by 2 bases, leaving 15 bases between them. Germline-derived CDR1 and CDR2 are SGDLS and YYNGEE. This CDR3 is CASSPSGQGNTGELFF. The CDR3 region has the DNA TGTGCCAGCAGCCCCTCGGGGCAGGGAAACACCGGGGAGCTGTTTTTT. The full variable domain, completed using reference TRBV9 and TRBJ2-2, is DSGVTQTPKHLITATGQRVTLRCSPRSGDLSVYWYQQSLDQGLQFLIQYYNGEERAKGNILERFSAQQFPDLHSELNLSSLELGDSALYFCASSPSGQGNTGELFFGEGSRLTVL.

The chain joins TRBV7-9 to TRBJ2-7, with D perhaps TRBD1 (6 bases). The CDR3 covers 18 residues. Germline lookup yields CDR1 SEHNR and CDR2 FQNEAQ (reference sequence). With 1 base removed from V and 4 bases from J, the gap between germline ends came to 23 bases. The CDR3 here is CASSLDALQGNLVYEQYF. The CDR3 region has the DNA TGTGCCAGCAGCTTAGATGCTCTGCAGGGGAATTTAGTATACGAGCAGTACTTC.

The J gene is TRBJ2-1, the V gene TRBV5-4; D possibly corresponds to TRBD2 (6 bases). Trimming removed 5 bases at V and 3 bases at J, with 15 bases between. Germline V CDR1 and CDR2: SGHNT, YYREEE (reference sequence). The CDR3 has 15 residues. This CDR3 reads CASSHFGGNYNEQFF. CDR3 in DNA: TGTGCCAGCAGTCACTTCGGAGGGAACTACAATGAGCAGTTCTTC.

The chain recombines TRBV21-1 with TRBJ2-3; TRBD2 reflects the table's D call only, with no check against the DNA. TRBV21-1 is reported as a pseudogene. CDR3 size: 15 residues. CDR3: CASSLAGGDTDTQYF. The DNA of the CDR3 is TGTGCCAGCTCCTTAGCGGGGGGGGACACAGATACGCAGTATTTT.

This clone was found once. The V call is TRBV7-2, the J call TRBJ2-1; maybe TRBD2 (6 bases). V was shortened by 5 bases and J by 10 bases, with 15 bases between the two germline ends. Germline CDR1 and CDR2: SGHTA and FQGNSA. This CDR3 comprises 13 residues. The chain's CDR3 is CASSRPRDGEQFF. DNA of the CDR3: TGTGCCAGCAGCCGCCCGCGGGACGGAGAGCAGTTCTTC.

This chain's CDR3 is CASSLVVAGGVLYNEQFF. CDR3 nucleotide sequence: TGTGCCAGCAGCTTGGTCGTAGCGGGGGGCGTCCTCTACAATGAGCAGTTCTTC. The chain combines TRBV5-4 with TRBJ2-1, with 10 bases matching TRBD2. After removal of 0 bases from V and 3 bases from J, the junction contained 9 bases not matched to a gene. This CDR3 is 18 amino acids long. Looked up from germline, CDR1 is SGHNT and CDR2 is YYREEE (reference sequence). Based on the CDR3 plus reference TRBV5-4 and TRBJ2-1, the full variable domain is ETGVTQSPTHLIKTRGQQVTLRCSSQSGHNTVSWYQQALGQGPQFIFQYYREEENGRGNFPPRFSGLQFPNYSSELNVNALELDDSALYLCASSLVVAGGVLYNEQFFGPGTRLTVL.

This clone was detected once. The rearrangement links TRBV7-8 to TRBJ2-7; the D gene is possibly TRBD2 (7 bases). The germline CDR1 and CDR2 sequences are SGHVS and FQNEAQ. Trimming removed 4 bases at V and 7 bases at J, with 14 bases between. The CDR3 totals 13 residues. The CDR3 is CASSSGGFGEQYF. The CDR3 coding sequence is TGTGCCAGCAGCTCGGGGGGCTTCGGGGAGCAGTACTTC.

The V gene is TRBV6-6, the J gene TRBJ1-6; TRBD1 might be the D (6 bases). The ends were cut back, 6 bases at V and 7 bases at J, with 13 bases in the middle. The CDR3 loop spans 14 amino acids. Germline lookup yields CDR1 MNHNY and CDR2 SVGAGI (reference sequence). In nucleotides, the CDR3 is TGTGCCAGCAGGTCCGGGGGCCAGAATTCACCCCTCCACTTT. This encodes CASRSGGQNSPLHF.

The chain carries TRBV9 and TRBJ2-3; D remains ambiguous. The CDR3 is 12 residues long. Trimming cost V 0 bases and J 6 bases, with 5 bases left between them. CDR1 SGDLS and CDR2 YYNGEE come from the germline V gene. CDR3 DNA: TGTGCCAGCAGCGTAGATCTGGATACGCAGTATTTT. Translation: CASSVDLDTQYF.

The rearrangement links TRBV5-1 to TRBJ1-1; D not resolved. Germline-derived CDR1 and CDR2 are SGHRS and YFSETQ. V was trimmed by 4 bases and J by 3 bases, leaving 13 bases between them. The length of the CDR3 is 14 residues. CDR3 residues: CASSLRTEYTEAFF. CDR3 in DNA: TGCGCCAGCAGCCTTCGGACGGAGTACACTGAAGCTTTCTTT.

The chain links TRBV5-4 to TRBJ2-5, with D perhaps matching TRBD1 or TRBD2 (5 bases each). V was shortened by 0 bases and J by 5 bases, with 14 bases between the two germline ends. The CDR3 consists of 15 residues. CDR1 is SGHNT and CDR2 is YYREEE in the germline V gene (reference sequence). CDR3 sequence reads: CASSLESGRRETQYF. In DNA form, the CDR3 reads TGTGCCAGCAGCTTGGAATCGGGGCGGCGGGAGACCCAGTACTTC.

The CDR3 bases are TGTGCCAGCAGCTTAGATACGGGACCTAACTATGGCTACACCTTC. It yields the protein CASSLDTGPNYGYTF. The J gene is TRBJ1-2, the V gene TRBV7-9, with a weak D call TRBD1 (5 bases). The germline CDR1 and CDR2 sequences are SEHNR and FQNEAQ (reference sequence). This CDR3 has 15 residues. The V end was cut by 1 base, the J end by 0 bases, with 9 bases between.